This T cell receptor (beta chain) was documented in a study of radiotherapy plus CTLA-4 blockade in lung cancer. Study-wide results and limits: Dynamics of early blood T cell clones, together with interferon-beta, were reportedly the best predictors of response. An expansion of tumor-derived TCR clones occurred in blood after radiotherapy plus ipilimumab.

In the case of this clone: Its antigen is unidentified.

Losses at the gene ends were 2 bases for V and 6 bases for J; bases not matched to a gene: 9. Germline CDR1 and CDR2: SGHKS and YYEKEE (reference sequence). The CDR3 length is 15 residues. Repertoires were generated with immunoSEQ multiplex PCR, while TCRdb's copy carries only in-frame clones and drops some. The sample includes roughly 50,000 clones, more than 70% of them seen just once. Focal radiation and CTLA-4 blockade (ipilimumab) were tested in chemo-refractory metastatic non-small-cell lung cancer patients. The sample in question was peripheral blood, obtained from a patient treated with radiotherapy plus ipilimumab. V usage is TRBV5-5 and J usage is TRBJ1-1; TRBD1 matches at 8 bases. The TCR sequence derives from a human donor with non-small cell lung cancer whose response to radiotherapy plus ipilimumab could not be evaluated. The CDR3 region has the DNA TGTGCCAGCAGCTTACTAGGACAGGGTATTTCTGAAGCTTTCTTT. Translated, it gives CASSLLGQGISEAFF.